These T cell receptor beta chains were read from a single sample in a study of T cell responses to AZD1222 COVID-19 vaccine. The table came from immunoSEQ multiplex PCR; TCRdb's copy has only in-frame clones and leaves some out. The sample yields about 67,000 clones, 80% to 85% seen once. The sample was peripheral blood, taken on day 0 of AZD1222 vaccination. The receptors derive from an adult in good health. CDR3s include the opening cysteine and the closing phenylalanine or tryptophan. The order of the fields is clone size, D gene, V gene, J gene, CDR3 DNA, CDR3 protein. A D gene is named only where the DNA matches it firmly. Rows may omit the clone size; those that give it use once, few, many or a size class.

>few|NA|TRBV30|TRBJ2-7
TGTGCCTGGAGCGGCCTATCGGAGCAGTACTTC
CAWSGLSEQYF
>NA|TRBD1|TRBV9|TRBJ1-1
TGTGCCAGCAGCCCGTCGGACAGGGGGAGGAACACTGAAGCTTTCTTT
CASSPSDRGRNTEAFF
>few|NA|TRBV14|TRBJ2-7
TGTGCCAGCAGCCCCATGCTAGGGGCCAACTACGAGCAGTACTTC
CASSPMLGANYEQYF
>once|NA|TRBV2|TRBJ2-1
TGTGCCAGCAGTGAGCATGGGGCGGGCGAATACAATGAGCAGTTCTTC
CASSEHGAGEYNEQFF
>NA|NA|TRBV6-5|TRBJ1-6
TGTGCCAGCAGTACAGTGAATTATAATTCACCCCTCCACTTT
CASSTVNYNSPLHF
>NA|NA|TRBV6-2/TRBV6-3|TRBJ2-1
TGTGCCAGCAGTTACTTGGCGAATGAGCAGTTCTTC
CASSYLANEQFF
>NA|TRBD2|TRBV4-1|TRBJ2-7
TGCGCCAGCAGCCAAGCTGAGCGGGGGTGGAACGAGCAGTACTTC
CASSQAERGWNEQYF
>once|NA|TRBV6-2/TRBV6-3|TRBJ1-5
TGTGCCAGCAGCCCCATCTGGATCAATCAGCCCCAGCATTTT
CASSPIWINQPQHF
>NA|TRBD1|TRBV28|TRBJ2-7
TGTGCCAGCAGTTTGTGGTGGACAGGGGGTAATTACGAGCAGTACTTC
CASSLWWTGGNYEQYF
>NA|NA|TRBV27|TRBJ1-6
TGTGCCAGCAGTTTAAAGTGGCGACCCGGACAGTATAATTCACCCCTCCACTTT
CASSLKWRPGQYNSPLHF
>few|NA|TRBV7-2|TRBJ1-4
TGTGCCAGCAGCCGGGGACCCTATTCAACTAATGAAAAACTGTTTTTT
CASSRGPYSTNEKLFF
>NA|NA|TRBV9|TRBJ1-2
TGTGCCAGCAGGGATGGACAGAGCTATGGCTACACCTTC
CASRDGQSYGYTF
>NA|NA|TRBV20-1|TRBJ1-2
TGCAGTGCTAGACCCATCTATGGCTACACCTTC
CSARPIYGYTF
>NA|TRBD1|TRBV7-9|TRBJ1-1
TGTGCCAGCAGCTTAGGACAGGGGTTCACTGAAGCTTTCTTT
CASSLGQGFTEAFF
>NA|NA|TRBV6-5|TRBJ2-2
TGTGCCAGCAGATCAGACATACTAAACACCGGGGAGCTGTTTTTT
CASRSDILNTGELFF
>NA|NA|TRBV11-3|TRBJ2-7
TGTGCCAGCAGCTTAGGTCCAGTCGCCGTCGAGCAGTACTTC
CASSLGPVAVEQYF
>few|TRBD2|TRBV18|TRBJ2-7
TGTGCCAGCTCGTCCGGGACTAGCTCCTACGAGCAGTACTTC
CASSSGTSSYEQYF
>NA|TRBD1|TRBV6-2/TRBV6-3|TRBJ1-5
TGTGCCAGCAGTGATACGGGACAGGGGAATCAGCCCCAGCATTTT
CASSDTGQGNQPQHF
>NA|TRBD2|TRBV16|TRBJ2-3
TGTGCCAGCAGCCAAGTGGGACTAGCGGGAATGGATACGCAGTATTTT
CASSQVGLAGMDTQYF
>few|NA|TRBV4-2|TRBJ1-3
TGTGCCAGCAGCCAACCGGGTCTCAAGAGCTCTGGAAACACCATATATTTT
CASSQPGLKSSGNTIYF
>NA|NA|TRBV7-2|TRBJ2-4
TGTGCCAGCAGCTTAGCGACCAAAAACATTCAGTACTTC
CASSLATKNIQYF
>NA|TRBD1|TRBV28|TRBJ1-5
TGTGCCAGCAGCTCAACAGGGGGCGGTCAGCCCCAGCATTTT
CASSSTGGGQPQHF
>NA|NA|TRBV29-1|TRBJ1-2
TGCAGCGTTGAATTCCCTCTTTGGAATGGCTACACCTTC
CSVEFPLWNGYTF
>NA|NA|TRBV7-3|TRBJ2-6
TGTGCCAGCAGCTTAACATCTGGGGCCAACGTCCTGACTTTC
CASSLTSGANVLTF
>NA|NA|TRBV28|TRBJ2-7
TGTGCCAGCAGTTTCCACAGTCTCTACGAGCAGTACTTC
CASSFHSLYEQYF
>NA|NA|TRBV10-1|TRBJ2-1
TGCGCCAGCAGTGGGGGTAGCTCCTACAATGAGCAGTTCTTC
CASSGGSSYNEQFF
>NA|TRBD1|TRBV27|TRBJ2-7
TGTGCCAGCAGTTTTGGGACAGGGGTCGACGAGCAGTACTTC
CASSFGTGVDEQYF
>NA|TRBD2|TRBV5-1|TRBJ2-3
TGCGCCAGCAGCTTGCGGCTAGCGGGGACGACTAGCACAGATACGCAGTATTTT
CASSLRLAGTTSTDTQYF
>NA|NA|TRBV7-2|TRBJ2-7
TGTGCCAGCAGCTTATCGGCTAGCGCAACCTACGAGCAGTACTTC
CASSLSASATYEQYF
>NA|NA|TRBV28|TRBJ2-6
TGTGCCAGCAGTCCCAGGGGAGCGCCCTCTGGGGCCAACGTCCTGACTTTC
CASSPRGAPSGANVLTF
>NA|NA|TRBV6-4|TRBJ2-1
TGTGCCAGCAGTGACGGGTGGAATGAGCAGTTCTTC
CASSDGWNEQFF
>NA|NA|TRBV6-5|TRBJ1-5
TGTGCCAGCATGGAGAGACTCAATAGCAATCAGCCCCAGCATTTT
CASMERLNSNQPQHF
>NA|NA|TRBV19|TRBJ2-5
TGTGCCAGTAGTATAGCCCCGGAAGAGACCCAGTACTTC
CASSIAPEETQYF
>NA|TRBD2|TRBV7-2|TRBJ2-2
TGTGCCAGCAGCCTAGCGGGAGTAGCCGGGGAGCTGTTTTTT
CASSLAGVAGELFF
>once|NA|TRBV11-1|TRBJ2-6
TGTGCCAGCAGCGCTCAGGGGAGGGCCAACGTCCTGACTTTC
CASSAQGRANVLTF
>NA|TRBD1|TRBV19|TRBJ1-5
TGTGCCAGTAGCCCGGGACAGGGTATTCGCAATCAGCCCCAGCATTTT
CASSPGQGIRNQPQHF
>NA|TRBD1|TRBV6-6|TRBJ1-2
TGTGCCAGCAGCACGACAGGGGGGAAGGATGGCTACACCTTC
CASSTTGGKDGYTF
>NA|NA|TRBV6-5|TRBJ1-4
TGTGCCAGCAGTTACCATGAAAAACTGTTTTTT
CASSYHEKLFF
>NA|NA|TRBV19|TRBJ1-1
TGTGCCAGTAGTTTCGGGGTAAGCACTGAAGCTTTCTTT
CASSFGVSTEAFF
>NA|NA|TRBV9|TRBJ2-7
TGTGCCAGCAGCGTAGGGCCGACATACGAGCAGTACTTC
CASSVGPTYEQYF
>NA|NA|TRBV4-3|TRBJ2-7
TGCGCCAGCAGCCAAGATTGGGGCAGGGGTGACGAGCAGTACTTC
CASSQDWGRGDEQYF
>NA|TRBD1|TRBV29-1|TRBJ2-1
TGCAGCGTTGTACGCAGGGGGAAAGGGAATGAGCAGTTCTTC
CSVVRRGKGNEQFF
>NA|TRBD1|TRBV5-1|TRBJ1-2
TGCGCCAGCAGCCCTCGACAGGGACTTAACTATGGCTACACCTTC
CASSPRQGLNYGYTF
>NA|TRBD2|TRBV19|TRBJ2-3
TGTGCCAGTAGTATAGGGGCGGCGGGGGGAGATACGCAGTATTTT
CASSIGAAGGDTQYF
>NA|NA|TRBV5-5|TRBJ2-3
TGTGCCAGCAGCTTGGACAGGGTTCGCACAGATACGCAGTATTTT
CASSLDRVRTDTQYF
>NA|TRBD2|TRBV6-4|TRBJ2-7
TGTGCCAGCAGCCACTCGGCTAGCGGGTCCGATGAGCAGTACTTC
CASSHSASGSDEQYF
>NA|NA|TRBV12-3/TRBV12-4|TRBJ1-3
TGTGCCAGCACCATCTCTGGAAACACCATATATTTT
CASTISGNTIYF
>NA|NA|TRBV4-3|TRBJ2-1
TGCGCCAGCAGCCAAGACAAGGGCTCCTACAATGAGCAGTTCTTC
CASSQDKGSYNEQFF
>medium-sized|NA|TRBV29-1|TRBJ1-2
TGCAGCGTTAGGAGTGGGACATATGGGGCCACGCTGGTCGGACACTTC
CSVRSGTYGATLVGHF
>NA|NA|TRBV4-3|TRBJ1-2
TGCGCCAGCAGCCAAGGGACTTATGGCATGGTGGGGCAGTACACCTTC
CASSQGTYGMVGQYTF
>NA|NA|TRBV3-1/TRBV3-2|TRBJ1-5
TGTGCCAGCAGCCAAGATAGGAGGGACAATCAGCCCCAGCATTTT
CASSQDRRDNQPQHF
>NA|NA|TRBV27|TRBJ2-7
TGTGCCAGCAGTTTGCGGTTGGGATCCTACGAGCAGTACTTC
CASSLRLGSYEQYF
>NA|TRBD1|TRBV18|TRBJ1-4
TGTGCCAGCTCACTCGGGACAGGGAATGAAAAACTGTTTTTT
CASSLGTGNEKLFF